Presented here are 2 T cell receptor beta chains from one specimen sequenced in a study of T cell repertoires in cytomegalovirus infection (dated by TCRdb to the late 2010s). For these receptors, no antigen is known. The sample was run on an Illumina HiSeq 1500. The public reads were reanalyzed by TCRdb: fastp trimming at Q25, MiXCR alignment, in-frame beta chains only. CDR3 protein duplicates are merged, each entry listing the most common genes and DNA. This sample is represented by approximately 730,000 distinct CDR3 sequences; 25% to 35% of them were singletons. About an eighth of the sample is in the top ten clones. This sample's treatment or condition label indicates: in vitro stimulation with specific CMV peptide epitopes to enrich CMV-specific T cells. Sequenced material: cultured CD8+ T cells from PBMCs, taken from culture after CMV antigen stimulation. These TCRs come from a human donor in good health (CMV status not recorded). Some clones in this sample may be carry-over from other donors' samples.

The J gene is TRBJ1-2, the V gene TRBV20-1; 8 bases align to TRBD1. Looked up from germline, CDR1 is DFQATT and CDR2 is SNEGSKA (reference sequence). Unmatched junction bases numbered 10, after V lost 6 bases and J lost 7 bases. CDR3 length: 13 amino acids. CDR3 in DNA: TGCAGTGCCTTAACGACAGGGGAGGGTGGCTACACCTTC. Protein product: CSALTTGEGGYTF.

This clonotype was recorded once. This CDR3 reads CASSFGTSGGAYEQYV. As DNA, the CDR3 is TGTGCCAGCAGCTTCGGTACTAGCGGGGGGGCATACGAGCAGTACGTC. The chain combines TRBV27 with TRBJ2-7; TRBD2 matches 13 bases. This CDR3 is built from 16 residues. Germline assignment: CDR1 MNHEY and CDR2 SMNVEV (reference sequence). With 6 bases clipped from V and 4 bases from J, the junction kept 9 bases outside the gene matches.